This T cell receptor beta chain emerged from a study of blood T cell repertoires in COVID-19. In the study overall: PBMCs, B-cell-depleted T cells, or T cells were the source of the cDNA or gDNA that made up the material.

The CDR3 extends over 16 amino acids. The V segment lost 7 bases and the J segment 0 bases; nucleotides outside the gene matches: 8. The germline V gene has CDR1 SNHLY and CDR2 FYNNEI. Authors' methods: It was from reference gene primer amplification that nucleated cell counts were estimated. Using immunoSEQ multiplex PCR, the repertoire was profiled, and TCRdb retains in-frame clones only, with some absent. V, J and clone size reflect that table, while D and trimming were determined from the DNA. This table holds 150,000 to 190,000 clones, about 81% found once. Cohorts were assigned according to the clinical history that participants reported.

Input material: PBMCs or T cells enriched from blood (not recorded which). The TCR originated in a man aged 50 to 59 who had recovered from COVID-19. This chain uses TRBV2 with TRBJ1-1; 10 bases agree with TRBD1. The CDR3 nucleotides read TGTGCCAGCACTAAGGACAGGGGGGCGATGAACACTGAAGCTTTCTTT. Translated: CASTKDRGAMNTEAFF.